This T cell receptor beta chain was captured in a study of human T cells and chemical hapten exposure. The trim removed 5 bases at V and 7 bases at J, leaving 7 bases unmatched. The V gene's germline CDR1 is SGHAT and CDR2 FQNNGV. This CDR3 comprises 15 residues. The time point is: patch test 3, about 24 weeks after DPC sensitization. Stated treatment: therapeutic diphenylcyclopropenone sensitization with weekly scalp DPC. Many counts were recorded for this clonotype. Each CDR3 protein is one row after TCRdb ran MiXCR on the RACE reads. The sample lists roughly 84,000 distinct CDR3 sequences, about a tenth occurring once.

The input for sequencing was whole blood, taken in connection with sensitization to the hapten diphenylcyclopropenone (DPC). The clonotype comes from a woman in her 50s with alopecia areata. Some clones in this sample may be carry-over from other donors' samples. The chain is built from TRBV11-2 and TRBJ2-5, with 13 positions matching TRBD2. Written as DNA, the CDR3 is TGTGCCAGCAGCCTGGGACTAGCGGGGTTGGGGACCCAGTACTTC. Protein: CASSLGLAGLGTQYF.